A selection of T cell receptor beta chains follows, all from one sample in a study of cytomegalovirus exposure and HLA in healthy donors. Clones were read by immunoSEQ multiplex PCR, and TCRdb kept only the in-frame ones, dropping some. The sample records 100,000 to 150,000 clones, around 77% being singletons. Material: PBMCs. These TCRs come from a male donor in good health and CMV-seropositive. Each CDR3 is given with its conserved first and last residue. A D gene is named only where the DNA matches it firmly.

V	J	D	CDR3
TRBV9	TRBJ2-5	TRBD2	CASSVAGASGAETQYF
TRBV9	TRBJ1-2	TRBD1	CASSVATAQGVGGYTF
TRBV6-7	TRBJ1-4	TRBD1	CGKGQGPTNEKLFF
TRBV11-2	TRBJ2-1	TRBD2	CASSLEPSGTYNEQFF
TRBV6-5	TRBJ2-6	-	CASSYSVGGTEDSVSF
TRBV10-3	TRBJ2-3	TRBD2	CAISRTSGATDTQYF
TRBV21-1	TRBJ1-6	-	CASTKTGSNSPLHF
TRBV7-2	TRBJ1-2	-	CASSLDGRGGYTF
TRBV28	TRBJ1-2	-	CASSQNGQLYGYTF
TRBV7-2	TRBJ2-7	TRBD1	CASSPGGSSYEQYF
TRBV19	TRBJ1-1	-	CASSGGGWTEAFF
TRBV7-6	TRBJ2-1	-	CASSLGQGTYNEQFF
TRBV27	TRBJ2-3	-	CASSLFYRGTDTQYF
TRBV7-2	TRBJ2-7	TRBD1	CASSLVNRGFEQYF